The 28 T cell receptor beta chains listed next were all sequenced from one sample in a study of CD4 and CD8 cells across lung adenocarcinoma regions. TCRdb used MiXCR to reprocess the PCR reads, holding one entry per CDR3 protein. Counted here are roughly 6,500 distinct CDR3 sequences, approximately 49% occurring once; the ten biggest clones make up about 18%. Material for sequencing was CD8+ T cells from the center of a lung tumor. These receptors came from a female donor with lung adenocarcinoma. The CD4 and CD8 labels of this study may be unreliable.

On this clonotype: An end of the junction differs from the germline gene, which may be a read error. The genes are TRBV6-1 and TRBJ2-1; possible D gene TRBD2, 5 bases. Germline V lookup: CDR1 MNHNS, CDR2 SASEGT. CDR3 length equals 14 residues. Here the CDR3 DNA reads TGTGCGAGCAGAACGTCGGGGTTGTGGGATACGCAGTTCTTC. Its protein product is CASRTSGLWDTQFF.

By share of the sample, this clonotype is medium-sized. The chain has TRBV27 and TRBJ2-7; 11 bases align to TRBD2. Germline V gene sequence: CDR1 MNHEY, CDR2 SMNVEV (reference sequence). J was trimmed by 2 bases and V by 6 bases; bases with no gene match: 6. The CDR3 is 15 amino acids. CDR3 in amino acids: CASRIGTSGTYEQYF. Written as DNA, the CDR3 is TGTGCCAGCAGAATAGGGACTAGCGGTACCTACGAGCAGTACTTC.

CDR3 coding DNA: TGCGCCAGCACCCCGGGAGGAGATGAAAAACTGTTTTTT. Its translation is CASTPGGDEKLFF. The chain joins TRBV4-1 to TRBJ1-4, with D unclear. Trimming cost V 7 bases and J 6 bases, with 12 bases left between them. The CDR3 has 13 amino acids. CDR1 and CDR2 (germline): MGHRA, YSYEKL.

This clonotype was seen ten or more times. This chain links TRBV2 with TRBJ2-1; 9 bases agree with TRBD2. The CDR3 consists of 15 residues. CDR1 SNHLY and CDR2 FYNNEI come from the germline V gene. Trimming at V came to 3 bases and at J to 8 bases, leaving 8 bases not matched to a gene. The DNA of the CDR3 is TGTGCCAGCAGTGAGGATAGCGGGAGTTGGTATGAGCAGTTCTTC. This codes for CASSEDSGSWYEQFF.

Concerning this clonotype: The junction departs from the called germline gene at one end, perhaps through a read error. This chain joins TRBV6-1 and TRBJ2-4; TRBD2 matches at 8 bases. The CDR3 runs 14 residues. Germline V gene lookup returns CDR1 MNHNS and CDR2 SASEGT. The CDR3 DNA reads TGTGCCAGCACGGGGCGGGGGGCCGAAAACCTTCAGTATTTC. Its translation is CASTGRGAENLQYF.

In this sample, this clonotype turned up once. A junction end diverges from the germline sequence, so it may reflect a read error. The chain links TRBV10-3 to TRBJ2-3; D is unresolved. Germline CDR1 is ENHRY and CDR2 is SYGVKD. The CDR3 contains 14 residues. The CDR3 reads CAITGRTAKDTQYF. The CDR3 nucleotides read TGTGCCATCACGGGCCGAACAGCCAAAGACACGCAGTACTTT.

The V call is TRBV11-2, the J call TRBJ2-5; TRBD2 might be the D (6 bases). CDR3 length equals 17 residues. Trimming took 5 bases from V and 1 from J, leaving 20 bases between them. Germline CDR1 and CDR2: SGHAT and FQNNGV. CDR3 DNA: TGTGCCAGCAGCAAACGTTCGGGCGGGAACACCCAAGAGACCCAGTACTTC. Translated: CASSKRSGGNTQETQYF.

This clonotype was found many times. The chain combines TRBV6-5 with TRBJ2-1, with a possible D match to TRBD2 (5 bases). The germline V gene has CDR1 MNHEY and CDR2 SVGAGI. The CDR3 spans 15 residues. The V end lost 4 bases, the J end lost 9 bases, and 19 bases lay between the germline ends. CDR3 amino acids: CASSSGLGPGGEQFF. The CDR3 nucleotides read TGTGCCAGCAGTTCCGGGTTAGGACCCGGAGGTGAGCAGTTCTTC.

V usage is TRBV6-1 and J usage is TRBJ2-3; 7 positions match TRBD2. CDR1 and CDR2 (germline): MNHNS, SASEGT. The CDR3 extends over 16 amino acids. V trimming: 6 bases; J trimming: 11 bases; junction bases outside the gene matches: 20. In DNA form, the CDR3 reads TGTGCCAGCAGGGGAGGGAAGGCTGAGAGCAACAATGAGCAGTATTTT. Translating gives CASRGGKAESNNEQYF.

The chain carries TRBV10-3 and TRBJ2-4; D may correspond to TRBD1 or TRBD2 (6 bases each). Judging by the DNA end, TRBJ2-5 fits better; the J call may be wrong. This CDR3 is built from 15 residues. Looked up from germline, CDR1 is ENHRY and CDR2 is SYGVKD. CDR3 DNA sequence: TGTGCCGGGGGGCCGGGGGCCGGTGCCAAAGAGACCCAGTACTTC. It codes for CAGGPGAGAKETQYF.

This clonotype is classed as medium-sized. The chain joins TRBV10-2 to TRBJ1-6, with a weak D call TRBD1 (6 bases). The CDR3 sequence is 14 residues long. V lost 5 bases to trimming and J lost 4 bases, with 9 bases between them. Germline-derived CDR1 and CDR2 are WSHSY and SAAADI. This chain's CDR3 is CASSRGGYNSPLHF. CDR3 nucleotides: TGCGCCAGCAGTAGGGGGGGTTATAATTCACCCCTCCACTTT.

By share, this clonotype ranks as medium-sized (0.01 to 0.1%). This chain connects TRBV6-1 to TRBJ2-1; D not certain. Looked up from germline, CDR1 is MNHNS and CDR2 is SASEGT. The CDR3 is 16 residues long. Trimming pared 2 bases from V and 3 bases from J, leaving 14 bases between. CDR3: CASSERFPVIYNEQFF. In nucleotides, the CDR3 is TGTGCCAGCAGTGAAAGGTTTCCGGTAATCTACAATGAGCAGTTCTTC.

This chain uses TRBV20-1 with TRBJ2-5; 10 positions agree with TRBD1. This CDR3 is built from 14 residues. The V gene end was trimmed by 6 bases and the J gene end by 5 bases; junction bases not matched to a gene: 9. Per germline, CDR1 DFQATT and CDR2 SNEGSKA (reference sequence). This CDR3 is CSAPTTGGRETQYF. Written as DNA, the CDR3 is TGCAGTGCCCCTACGACAGGGGGCCGCGAGACCCAGTACTTC.

As regards this clonotype: The junction does not match germline at one end; this may be a read error. This chain links TRBV6-1 with TRBJ2-4, with D perhaps given as TRBD1 or TRBD2 (5 bases each). The CDR3 contains 15 residues. CDR1 is MNHNS, CDR2 SASEGT, per germline. CDR3 loop: CARGEGAGGTETQYF. CDR3 coding DNA: TGTGCCAGGGGTGAAGGGGCGGGTGGCACAGAGACCCAGTACTTT.

This clonotype has more than one count but fewer than ten. The rearrangement links TRBV5-6 to TRBJ2-7; D might be TRBD1 or TRBD2, each matching 5 bases. This CDR3 comprises 14 residues. Germline assignment: CDR1 SGHDT and CDR2 YYEEEE. Between the trimmed V and J ends, which lost 2 bases and 5 bases, there was a span of 14 bases. The CDR3 sequence: CASSFRRGANEQYF. The CDR3, as DNA: TGTGCCAGCAGCTTCAGGCGAGGGGCCAACGAGCAGTACTTC. Using reference TRBV5-6 and TRBJ2-7 for the parts outside the CDR3, the full variable domain is DAGVTQSPTHLIKTRGQQVTLRCSPKSGHDTVSWYQQALGQGPQFIFQYYEEEERQRGNFPDRFSGHQFPNYSSELNVNALLLGDSALYLCASSFRRGANEQYFGPGTRLTVT.

Judged by abundance, this clonotype is medium-sized. This chain links TRBV6-1 with TRBJ2-3, with 11 bases identical to TRBD1. The germline gives CDR1 MNHNS, CDR2 SASEGT. The CDR3 has 15 amino acids. J was trimmed by 5 bases and V by 8 bases; bases with no gene match: 9. The CDR3 DNA reads TGTGCCAGCCATACGGACAGGGGGCTAGGAGATACGCAGTATTTT. This sequence encodes CASHTDRGLGDTQYF.

This clonotype was observed many times. The chain has TRBV6-1 and TRBJ2-1; D uncertain. Trimming stripped 5 bases from V and 2 bases from J, with 4 bases between. The CDR3 is 12 residues long. CDR1 MNHNS and CDR2 SASEGT come from the germline V gene. CDR3 nucleotide sequence: TGTGCCAGCAGTCGTCCCTACAATGAGCAGTTCTTC. Translation gives CASSRPYNEQFF.

The chain couples TRBV6-2 or TRBV6-3 to TRBJ2-1, with 11 bases matching TRBD2. Germline CDR1 and CDR2: MNHEY and SVGEGT. The CDR3 runs 16 residues. With 6 bases clipped from V and 13 bases from J, the junction kept 17 bases outside the gene matches. CDR3 residues: CASSNPSGRYQETQFF. DNA for the CDR3: TGTGCCAGCAGCAACCCTAGCGGGAGGTACCAAGAGACCCAGTTCTTC.

V gene TRBV6-1 combines with J gene TRBJ2-1, with TRBD1 matching over 8 bases. The V gene's germline CDR1 is MNHNS and CDR2 SASEGT. This CDR3 is built from 15 residues. Germline trimming cut 5 bases from V and 1 base from J; bases unmatched to any gene: 4. The CDR3 sequence: CASSKQGGSYNEQFF. DNA of the CDR3: TGTGCCAGCAGTAAACAGGGGGGTTCCTACAATGAGCAGTTCTTC.

For this clonotype: At one of its ends the junction is not consistent with the germline gene, which may arise from a read error. The V and J genes are TRBV7-2 and TRBJ2-3, with D possibly matching TRBD2 (7 bases). The J call may not be correct, given that the DNA end is closer to TRBJ2-7. In germline, CDR1 is SGHTA, CDR2 FQGNSA. The CDR3 length is 16 residues. The CDR3 DNA is TGTGTCAGCACGAGGCTGGGGGGGCGTGACCACGGTACGCAGTACTTC. This gives the protein CVSTRLGGRDHGTQYF.

The V gene is TRBV6-1, the J gene TRBJ2-1; D possibly corresponds to TRBD2 (7 bases). Per germline, CDR1 MNHNS and CDR2 SASEGT. CDR3 length: 15 amino acids. V shed 4 bases and J shed 6 bases, with 16 bases lying between them. The CDR3 DNA reads TGTGCCAGCAGTGCTGGGGGGGGCGGTATCAATGAGCAGTTCTTC. Translating gives CASSAGGGGINEQFF.

This clonotype occurred a few times. V is TRBV11-2 and J is TRBJ2-1; D remains unclear. Germline loops: CDR1 SGHAT, CDR2 FQNNGV. Deletions cut 9 bases from V and 1 base from J, with 13 bases between. CDR3 size: 14 residues. The CDR3 DNA reads as TGTGCCAGTACCTATGGCGTGTCCTACAATGAGCAGTTCTTC. Amino acids: CASTYGVSYNEQFF.

The genes are TRBV11-3 and TRBJ2-1, with TRBD2 as a possible D gene (6 bases). The CDR3 spans 16 residues. CDR1 is SGHNT and CDR2 is YENEEA in the germline V gene. V was shortened by 4 bases and J by 0 bases, with 13 bases between the two germline ends. In nucleotides, the CDR3 is TGTGCCAGCAGCTCGGGGGACTTCAGCTCCTACAATGAGCAGTTCTTC. Its translation is CASSSGDFSSYNEQFF. Based on the CDR3 plus reference TRBV11-3 and TRBJ2-1, the full variable domain is EAGVVQSPRYKIIEKKQPVAFWCNPISGHNTLYWYLQNLGQGPELLIRYENEEAVDDSQLPKDRFSAERLKGVDSTLKIQPAELGDSAVYLCASSSGDFSSYNEQFFGPGTRLTVL.

By sample fraction, this clonotype is medium-sized. The chain joins TRBV7-3 to TRBJ2-7, with 9 positions matching TRBD1. There are 16 residues in the CDR3. The V gene end was trimmed by 4 bases and the J gene end by 7 bases; junction bases not matched to a gene: 14. CDR1 SGHTA and CDR2 FQGTGA come from the germline V gene. In nucleotides, the CDR3 is TGTGCCAGCAGCTCCAGCCACCCGGGACAGGGTTGGGAGCAGTACTTC. Its protein product is CASSSSHPGQGWEQYF.

This clonotype appeared a few times. This chain links TRBV9 with TRBJ2-4, with D possibly TRBD1 on 6 matching bases. The end of the DNA aligns better with TRBJ2-5, so the J call may be wrong. The CDR3 is made up of 16 amino acids. The germline gives CDR1 SGDLS, CDR2 YYNGEE. CDR3 sequence: CASSVAAGAKGETQYF. The CDR3 bases are TGTGCCAGCAGCGTAGCGGCAGGGGCCAAAGGAGAGACCCAGTACTTC.

As regards this clonotype: The junction does not match germline at one end; this may be a read error. The genes are TRBV12-3 or TRBV12-4 and TRBJ2-3; 8 bases align to TRBD2. This CDR3 has 14 amino acids. CDR3 protein: CASIGGAHQETQYF. The CDR3 bases are TGTGCGAGCATCGGGGGGGCTCACCAAGAGACCCAGTATTTT.

Relative to its sample, this clonotype is medium-sized. The rearrangement links TRBV6-1 to TRBJ2-1; possibly TRBD1 for D (6 bases). This CDR3 has 16 amino acids. Between the trimmed V and J ends, which lost 2 bases and 11 bases, there was a span of 22 bases. Germline loops: CDR1 MNHNS, CDR2 SASEGT. The CDR3 region is CASSETTGSLPNQQFF. The CDR3 nucleotides read TGTGCCAGCAGTGAAACCACAGGGTCCCTCCCAAACCAGCAGTTCTTC.

The chain is built from TRBV7-3 and TRBJ2-3, with D maybe TRBD2 (6 bases). Gene TRBJ2-7 matches the end of the DNA better, so the J call may be wrong. This CDR3 region has 18 residues. Germline V gene lookup returns CDR1 SGHTA and CDR2 FQGTGA. The CDR3 spells CASSPRGWTGGAPETQYF. CDR3 sequence (DNA): TGTGCCAGCAGCCCCCGGGGGTGGACGGGCGGGGCCCCAGAGACGCAGTACTTC.